The clone carrying this TCR beta chain has at least ten counts. What it binds is unknown. This sample is part of a study of T cell repertoires in cytomegalovirus infection. Study at large: Public TCR beta signatures indicated both CMV infection and matching HLA type.

Notes on the study in general: CMV-specific TCR beta clonotypes restricted by HLA-C were the ones dominating the ex vivo response. Summed frequency of shared TCR beta families picked out CMV carriers who also had the relevant HLA.

CDR1 and CDR2 from the germline V gene are SGHTA and FQGTGA. The V end was cut by 2 bases, the J end by 0 bases, with 14 bases between. This CDR3 comprises 17 residues. TCRdb itself ran the reads through MiXCR, one entry per CDR3 protein. The sample holds 510,000 or so distinct CDR3 sequences, 26% seen once. The gene calls are TRBV7-3 and TRBJ1-3; D gene uncertain. The receptor's source is a human donor in good health (CMV status not recorded). Some clones in this sample may be carry-over from other donors' samples. Sequencing was carried out using PBMCs. The CDR3 bases are TGTGCCAGCAGCTTACCCCCCAGTCCGCCCTCTGGAAACACCATATATTTT. The encoded protein is CASSLPPSPPSGNTIYF.